Here is one T cell receptor (beta chain) with its context. Its cognate antigen is unknown. The entry originates in a study of shared clonotypes between healthy human individuals. General study results and limits: Rarefaction revealed incomplete sorted-subset sequencing despite large depth. Investigators expected sequencing depth to affect clonotype sharing among donors. Unshared clonotypes carried lower generation probabilities than those common to all four donors.

Sequencing used immunoSEQ multiplex PCR; TCRdb keeps in-frame clones, though not all of them. The sample shows fewer than 1.4 million clones, 78% of them seen only once. Germline CDR1 and CDR2: MDHEN and SYDVKM. The CDR3 length is 16 residues. Trimming pared 4 bases from V and 1 base from J, leaving 16 bases between. The sequencing sample was made of memory CD4+ T cells from PBMCs. Subset in this sample: CD45RA-negative fraction. V and J are TRBV28 and TRBJ1-2; D might be TRBD1 (5 bases). The sequence was collected from a man aged 18 to 35 in good health. Some clones in this sample may be carry-over from other donors' samples. Here the CDR3 DNA reads TGTGCCAGCAGTTCGACCCCCGGAGGGGTTAACTATGGCTACACCTTC. Encoded protein: CASSSTPGGVNYGYTF.